This TCR beta chain was sequenced in a study of blood T cell repertoires in COVID-19. CDR3 length equals 15 residues. Trimming removed 7 bases from V and 6 bases from J; junction bases left unmatched: 10. Germline-derived CDR1 and CDR2 are MDHEN and SYDVKM. The participants were between about 18 and 90 years old and came from 20 to 30 US areas. The study assigned cohorts using participant-reported clinical history. As handled by the study authors: For nucleated cells, counts were estimated from reference gene primer amplification. TCRdb's copy holds only in-frame clones and misses some; the assay was immunoSEQ multiplex PCR. That table furnishes V, J and clone size, whereas the DNA furnished D and trimming. Of around 360,000 clones listed, around 87% are singletons.

This sequence was found in a man aged 40-55 years in a cohort exposed to, infected with or recovered from COVID-19 (not recorded which). The rearrangement links TRBV28 to TRBJ2-3; 10 nucleotides match TRBD1. Sequencing used PBMCs or T cells enriched from blood (not recorded which). The CDR3 DNA follows: TGTGCCAGCACCAGACAGGGGGCGTATTTTGATACGCAGTATTTT. It codes for CASTRQGAYFDTQYF.